This T cell receptor beta chain was captured by sequencing in a study of T cells in Graves' hyperthyroidism and ophthalmopathy. Study-level information: Upon initial diagnosis and before any treatment, peripheral blood was collected. Whole-study results and caveats: Ophthalmopathy cases were set apart from stable hyperthyroidism by a 13 V-J model. The model foresaw ophthalmopathy a median around 6.4 months prior to onset.

The CDR3 regions of TCR beta were amplified from RNA transcripts. The primer set for the first-round RT-PCR of the TCR CDR3 was HTBI. TCRdb fed the multiplex PCR reads into MiXCR, producing one record per CDR3 protein. The table lists about half a million distinct CDR3 sequences, approximately 23% of them singletons. V was pared by 0 bases and J by 10 bases, with 17 bases between. The CDR3 has 15 amino acids. Germline V gene sequence: CDR1 MNHNS, CDR2 SASEGT. About this clonotype: Antigen specificity is unknown.

The material sequenced was blood. This rearrangement joins TRBV6-1 to TRBJ2-3, with a possible D match to TRBD2 (5 bases). This clonotype was obtained from a woman in her 70s with Graves' ophthalmopathy. The CDR3 region is CASSEALGPGEPQYF. In DNA form, the CDR3 reads TGTGCCAGCAGTGAAGCGCTAGGGCCCGGGGAGCCGCAGTATTTT.